This T cell receptor (beta chain) derives from a study of CD8 T cells in ankylosing spondylitis. Quantitative 5'-RACE with molecular barcodes generated TCR beta libraries. TCRdb re-analysed the 5' RACE reads in MiXCR, keeping a single row per CDR3 protein. Seen here are 310,000 or so distinct CDR3 sequences, approximately 20% observed once, and the top ten hold about 8.2%. Study-level results: Disease-linked clones were found to be CD8+ and relatively rare in peripheral blood. Reports of some motif variants in reactive arthritis synovial fluid and blood predate this one.

In regard to this clonotype: Its antigen is not identified.

Germline CDR1 is MDHEN and CDR2 is SYDVKM. The junction had 22 bases not matched to a gene; V was cut back by 11 bases and J by 6 bases. The CDR3 consists of 17 residues. Sample: blood, either unsorted or a sorted T cell fraction (not recorded which). The V and J genes are TRBV28 and TRBJ1-2; TRBD1 matches at 9 bases. The origin of this receptor is a male donor with ankylosing spondylitis or in good health (not recorded which). The CDR3 nucleotides read TGTGCCGTTGCGGGGGCCTACGGGGACAGGGAAAGGAATGGCTACACCTTC. Protein: CAVAGAYGDRERNGYTF.